This entry lists 20 T cell receptor beta chains sequenced from one sample in a study of cytomegalovirus exposure and HLA in healthy donors. PCR used 60 Vbeta primers and 13 Jbeta primers. Profiling relied on immunoSEQ multiplex PCR, and the TCRdb table lists in-frame clones only, not all of them. Altogether approximately 290,000 clones are present, 80% being singletons, with the ten largest covering about 0.29%. The sequenced sample was PBMCs. The receptors stem from a girl aged 2-10 years in good health and CMV-seronegative.

The V and J genes are TRBV19 and TRBJ1-2; TRBD1 aligns across 7 bases. The CDR3 loop spans 18 amino acids. Germline V lookup: CDR1 LNHDA, CDR2 SQIVND (reference sequence). Losses at the gene ends were 3 bases for V and 1 base for J; bases not matched to a gene: 14. The CDR3 DNA reads as TGTGCCAGTAGTATGGCCGGGGGACAGATACCACGTAACTATGGCTACACCTTC. Protein: CASSMAGGQIPRNYGYTF. The full variable domain, rest sourced from reference TRBV19 and TRBJ1-2, is DGGITQSPKYLFRKEGQNVTLSCEQNLNHDAMYWYRQDPGQGLRLIYYSQIVNDFQKGDIAEGYSVSREKKESFPLTVTSAQKNPTAFYLCASSMAGGQIPRNYGYTFGSGTRLTVV.

V gene TRBV28 combines with J gene TRBJ2-7; perhaps TRBD1 as D (5 bases). The CDR3 has 18 residues. V was trimmed by 6 bases and J by 3 bases, leaving 27 bases between them. Germline V gene sequence: CDR1 MDHEN, CDR2 SYDVKM. In DNA, the CDR3 is TGTGCCAGCAGCCTTCAGGGCGCCCGCGGTTGTCCATGCTACGAGCAGTACTTC. Translated, it gives CASSLQGARGCPCYEQYF.

The chain joins TRBV10-2 to TRBJ1-2, with D uncertain. Germline V gives CDR1 WSHSY, CDR2 SAAADI. The CDR3 spans 13 residues. V was pared by 3 bases and J by 6 bases, with 11 bases between. The CDR3 sequence is CASSEGAENGYTF. The CDR3 nucleotides are TGCGCCAGCAGTGAAGGTGCGGAAAATGGCTACACCTTC.

The chain recombines TRBV9 with TRBJ2-3, with 9 bases matching TRBD1. CDR3 length: 18 amino acids. Germline V CDR1 and CDR2: SGDLS, YYNGEE. The V and J ends lost 4 bases and 3 bases, in that order; junction bases with no gene match: 15. The CDR3 bases are TGTGCCAGCAGCAACCGACAGGGGGAACAGTCTTCTACAGATACGCAGTATTTT. Translating it yields CASSNRQGEQSSTDTQYF.

The chain joins TRBV6-1 to TRBJ1-2; 10 bases line up with TRBD1. V was pared by 1 base and J by 6 bases, with 8 bases of the junction left unmatched. The CDR3 loop spans 16 amino acids. Germline V gene data show CDR1 as MNHNS and CDR2 as SASEGT. Here the CDR3 DNA reads TGTGCCAGCAGTGAAGACTCCGGGACAGGGGCCGATGGCTACACCTTC. Residues: CASSEDSGTGADGYTF.

J is TRBJ1-6 and V is TRBV18; D call uncertain. The CDR3 sequence is 14 residues long. Germline CDR1 KGHSH, CDR2 LQKENI. V was pared by 2 bases and J by 8 bases, with 10 bases between. For the CDR3, the DNA is TGTGCCAGCTCACCAGTGGTCCGAGATTCACCCCTCCACTTT. It encodes CASSPVVRDSPLHF.

In its sample, this clone was seen once. J is TRBJ2-1 and V is TRBV29-1, with TRBD2 matching 11 bases. Trimming took 6 bases from V and 0 from J; bases not matched to a gene: 7. Germline lookup yields CDR1 SQVTM and CDR2 ANQGSEA. The CDR3 length is 16 residues. The CDR3 loop is CSVGTSGGSSYNEQFF. As DNA, the CDR3 is TGCAGCGTGGGAACTAGCGGGGGAAGCTCCTACAATGAGCAGTTCTTC.

J is TRBJ2-1 and V is TRBV7-9; 7 nucleotides agree with TRBD1. The germline CDR1 and CDR2 sequences are SEHNR and FQNEAQ (reference sequence). J was trimmed by 7 bases and V by 3 bases; bases with no gene match: 6. CDR3 length equals 14 residues. The CDR3 nucleotides read TGTGCCAGCAGCTTTGACAGGGCCGGGAATGAGCAGTTCTTC. Amino acid sequence: CASSFDRAGNEQFF.

This rearrangement joins TRBV30 to TRBJ2-1; D is ambiguous. Germline lookup yields CDR1 GTSNPN and CDR2 SVGIG (reference sequence). V lost 3 bases to trimming and J lost 12 bases, with 9 bases between them. The CDR3 is 10 residues long. The CDR3 DNA reads as TGTGCCTGGAGCCGAATCGGGCAGTTCTTC. Protein product: CAWSRIGQFF.

There are a few counts of this clone. This chain connects TRBV2 to TRBJ1-5; 7 positions agree with TRBD1. The junction had 5 bases not matched to a gene; V was cut back by 8 bases and J by 4 bases. Germline V gene lookup returns CDR1 SNHLY and CDR2 FYNNEI. There are 13 residues in the CDR3. The CDR3 nucleotides are TGTGCCAGCGGTAACAGGGGAAATCAGCCCCAGCATTTT. This translates into CASGNRGNQPQHF.

CDR3 amino acids: CASSSRQGTRSYEQYF. The CDR3 nucleotides read TGTGCCAGCAGCAGTCGACAGGGGACCCGCTCCTACGAGCAGTACTTC. The gene calls are TRBV7-9 and TRBJ2-7; TRBD1 agrees at 8 bases. With 5 bases clipped from V and 0 bases from J, the junction kept 9 bases outside the gene matches. This CDR3 region has 16 residues. CDR1 and CDR2 (germline): SEHNR, FQNEAQ (reference sequence).

The sample holds one count of this clone. This chain uses TRBV9 with TRBJ2-1; 9 nucleotides agree with TRBD2. V shed 3 bases, J shed 15 bases, and the junction held 10 bases outside the gene matches. This CDR3 is built from 13 residues. The germline CDR1 and CDR2 sequences are SGDLS and YYNGEE. Here the CDR3 DNA reads TGTGCCAGCAGCGGTGGACTAGCGTTTCGTCGGTTCTTC. It yields the protein CASSGGLAFRRFF.

The chain couples TRBV27 to TRBJ1-1; 10 bases line up with TRBD1. The CDR3 covers 19 residues. The germline V gene has CDR1 MNHEY and CDR2 SMNVEV (reference sequence). The ends lost 6 bases at V and 0 bases at J; junction bases unmatched: 16. As DNA, the CDR3 is TGTGCCAGCAGCTGGGGACTACCGGGACAGGGGAAAATGAACACTGAAGCTTTCTTT. Protein: CASSWGLPGQGKMNTEAFF.

This rearrangement joins TRBV19 to TRBJ1-2; D might be TRBD1 (5 bases). This CDR3 has 15 residues. Germline CDR1 reads LNHDA; CDR2 reads SQIVND (reference sequence). V lost 3 bases, J lost 5 bases, and 16 bases lay in between. The CDR3: CASSIPGALGYGYTF. For the CDR3, the DNA is TGTGCCAGTAGTATTCCTGGGGCGCTCGGATATGGCTACACCTTC.

V gene TRBV6-1 combines with J gene TRBJ1-2; TRBD1 aligns across 8 bases. The CDR3 contains 15 residues. V shed 2 bases, J shed 7 bases, and the junction held 9 bases outside the gene matches. Germline V gene data show CDR1 as MNHNS and CDR2 as SASEGT. CDR3 coding DNA: TGTGCCAGCAGTGAAATATCGGAAGGGACAGGTGGCTACACCTTC. Translating it yields CASSEISEGTGGYTF.

This clone was counted a few times. The chain links TRBV28 to TRBJ2-7; TRBD2 is a possible D gene (6 bases). The germline V and J ends were trimmed by 6 bases and 3 bases, with 12 bases remaining between them. CDR3 size: 13 residues. From germline, CDR1 is MDHEN and CDR2 SYDVKM. The CDR3 is CASRTDYLYEQYF. The CDR3 DNA reads TGTGCCAGCAGAACGGACTATCTCTACGAGCAGTACTTC.

The rearrangement uses TRBV21-1 and TRBJ2-3; the table's D call TRBD1 went unverified against the DNA. TRBV21-1 is noted as a pseudogene. The CDR3 covers 14 residues. The CDR3 coding sequence is TGTGCCAGCAGCAGATTGGCTGGCACAGATACGCAGTATTTT. This translates into CASSRLAGTDTQYF.

The rearrangement uses TRBV13 and TRBJ1-6, with TRBD1 matching over 7 bases. Germline CDR1 reads PRHDT; CDR2 reads FYEKMQ (reference sequence). Trimming took 4 bases from V and 8 from J; bases not matched to a gene: 5. CDR3 length: 14 amino acids. CDR3 sequence reads: CASSSRDSHSPLHF. CDR3 bases: TGTGCCAGCAGCTCCCGGGACAGTCATTCACCCCTCCACTTT.

The chain uses TRBV7-6 and TRBJ1-1; D is possibly TRBD1 (6 bases). The CDR3 is 16 residues long. Trimming stripped 3 bases from V and 1 base from J, with 15 bases between. CDR1 is SGHVS, CDR2 FNYEAQ, per germline. CDR3 residues: CASSFDLLGQNTEAFF. The DNA of the CDR3 is TGTGCCAGCAGCTTCGACTTACTGGGACAGAACACTGAAGCTTTCTTT.

This sequence joins TRBV9 and TRBJ1-2; 7 bases are a match to TRBD1. V was clipped by 4 bases and J by 3 bases; unmatched bases: 9. The germline V gene has CDR1 SGDLS and CDR2 YYNGEE. The CDR3 totals 15 residues. The CDR3 region is CASSTRQGAHYGYTF. The CDR3, as DNA: TGTGCCAGCAGCACCAGACAGGGTGCGCACTATGGCTACACCTTC. Full variable domain (outside the CDR3, taken from reference TRBV9 and TRBJ1-2): DSGVTQTPKHLITATGQRVTLRCSPRSGDLSVYWYQQSLDQGLQFLIQYYNGEERAKGNILERFSAQQFPDLHSELNLSSLELGDSALYFCASSTRQGAHYGYTFGSGTRLTVV.